These 9 T cell receptor beta chains share one sample of origin, sequenced in a study of shared clonotypes between healthy human individuals. CD45RO-negative, CCR7-positively selected cells formed the naive CD8 fraction, excluding terminally differentiated effector memory CD45RA+ cells. Some clones are missing from TCRdb's copy, which holds only in-frame ones; the method was immunoSEQ multiplex PCR. Of about 2 million clones listed, just under 95% were seen once; the top ten hold more than 0.9%. Sequenced sample: naive CD8+ T cells sorted from blood. The receptors come from a man aged 18 to 35 in good health.

In regard to this clone: Sequence at one end of the junction differs from germline and may be a read error. The rearrangement joins TRBV7-7 to TRBJ2-2; 7 bases map to TRBD1. This CDR3 has 15 residues. Germline assignment: CDR1 SSHAT and CDR2 FNYEAQ (reference sequence). This CDR3 is CASSEGGVNGGELFF. The CDR3 coding sequence is TGTGCTAGCAGCGAAGGGGGCGTGAACGGCGGGGAGCTGTTTTTT.

V is TRBV13 and J is TRBJ2-3; 9 positions match TRBD1. The CDR3 sequence is 15 residues long. The V and J ends lost 4 bases and 5 bases, in that order; junction bases with no gene match: 7. Germline V gene lookup returns CDR1 PRHDT and CDR2 FYEKMQ (reference sequence). The DNA of the CDR3 is TGTGCCAGCAGCTATAGGGACAGGGTGGGAGATACGCAGTATTTT. Translation gives CASSYRDRVGDTQYF. The full variable domain, completed using reference TRBV13 and TRBJ2-3, is AAGVIQSPRHLIKEKRETATLKCYPIPRHDTVYWYQQGPGQDPQFLISFYEKMQSDKGSIPDRFSAQQFSDYHSELNMSSLELGDSALYFCASSYRDRVGDTQYFGPGTRLTVL.

This clone has more than one count but fewer than ten. This sequence joins TRBV6-6 and TRBJ1-5, with D uncertain. In germline, CDR1 is MNHNY, CDR2 SVGAGI (reference sequence). V was trimmed by 2 bases and J by 5 bases, leaving 7 bases between them. CDR3 length equals 13 residues. CDR3 in DNA: TGTGCCAGCAGTTACAGTGAAGATCAGCCCCAGCATTTT. This sequence encodes CASSYSEDQPQHF.

This chain joins TRBV30 and TRBJ1-3; unclear D gene. The germline gives CDR1 GTSNPN, CDR2 SVGIG (reference sequence). The V and J ends lost 1 base and 0 bases respectively, with 10 bases between them. The CDR3 length is 15 residues. In nucleotides, the CDR3 is TGTGCCTGGAGTGCCCCGTGGGGCTCTGGAAACACCATATATTTT. Protein product: CAWSAPWGSGNTIYF. Complete variable domain (other parts from reference TRBV30 and TRBJ1-3): SQTIHQWPATLVQPVGSPLSLECTVEGTSNPNLYWYRQAAGRGLQLLFYSVGIGQISSEVPQNLSASRPQDRQFILSSKKLLLSDSGFYLCAWSAPWGSGNTIYFGEGSWLTVV.

The rearrangement joins TRBV9 to TRBJ2-7, with D tentatively TRBD1 or TRBD2 (6 bases each). The CDR3 covers 15 residues. V lost 1 base and J 0 bases, leaving 11 bases between the germline ends. The germline V gene has CDR1 SGDLS and CDR2 YYNGEE. CDR3 sequence reads: CASSVSWGASYEQYF. CDR3 nucleotides: TGTGCCAGCAGCGTAAGTTGGGGGGCCTCCTACGAGCAGTACTTC.

The rearrangement uses TRBV6-5 and TRBJ1-1, with TRBD1 as a possible D gene (6 bases). The CDR3 sequence is 15 residues long. Germline V gene data show CDR1 as MNHEY and CDR2 as SVGAGI. V was clipped by 5 bases and J by 5 bases, with 18 bases between them. Here the CDR3 reads CASSIGGEGSTEAFF. The DNA of the CDR3 is TGTGCCAGCAGTATCGGGGGCGAAGGTAGTACTGAAGCTTTCTTT.

The chain carries TRBV5-4 and TRBJ2-7; D call uncertain. The CDR3 spans 15 residues. Germline V gives CDR1 SGHNT, CDR2 YYREEE (reference sequence). Between the trimmed V and J ends, which lost 0 bases and 3 bases, there was a span of 13 bases. In nucleotides, the CDR3 is TGTGCCAGCAGCTTGGAGGATAGGAAGTACTACGAGCAGTACTTC. Protein product: CASSLEDRKYYEQYF.

The chain is built from TRBV6-5 and TRBJ2-1, with 9 bases identical to TRBD1. The ends lost 7 bases at V and 6 bases at J; junction bases unmatched: 10. The germline CDR1 and CDR2 sequences are MNHEY and SVGAGI. The CDR3 has 15 residues. The CDR3 DNA is TGTGCCAGCACTTGGACAGGGGAGAACATCAATGAGCAGTTCTTC. It codes for CASTWTGENINEQFF.

The chain carries TRBV5-1 and TRBJ2-3; TRBD1 aligns across 8 bases. Trimming removed 5 bases from V and 1 base from J; junction bases left unmatched: 3. Per germline, CDR1 SGHRS and CDR2 YFSETQ. This CDR3 is 14 amino acids long. This CDR3 is CASSQGAGTDTQYF. CDR3 sequence (DNA): TGCGCCAGCAGTCAGGGGGCTGGCACAGATACGCAGTATTTT.